The sequence of this TCR beta chain was determined in a study of Ad26.COV2.S vaccination and SARS-CoV-2 variants. Clones were read by immunoSEQ multiplex PCR, and TCRdb kept only the in-frame ones, dropping some. The table has 200,000 to 300,000 clones, approximately 88% seen once. A note on this clone: Its cognate antigen is unknown.

V was pared by 6 bases and J by 0 bases, with 11 bases between. CDR3 length: 14 amino acids. Germline V gives CDR1 ENHRY, CDR2 SYGVKD. Study-wide findings and caveats: The TCR-based breadth and depth measures might underestimate overall T cell responses. The study found higher spike-specific TCR breadth in vaccine than placebo recipients. Substantial post-vaccination breadth of spike-specific CD8+ and CD4+ T cell responses was reported.

Treatment: around 19 received Ad26.COV2.S at low or high dose, single or two shots; 5 received placebo; per-sample allocation not given. The study sampled participants on day 63 after the first vaccine or placebo injection. Boston supplied an adult donor aged 18-55 years. This clonotype originated in a person aged 18 to 65 who received the Ad26.COV2.S COVID-19 vaccine or a placebo. The V call is TRBV10-3, the J call TRBJ1-1; D unclear. The sample consisted of peripheral blood, taken in a trial of Ad26.COV2.S vaccine versus placebo. CDR3 sequence (DNA): TGTGCCATCAGGAAGGAACAGATGAACACTGAAGCTTTCTTT. As protein: CAIRKEQMNTEAFF.